This T cell receptor (beta chain) was documented in a study of human T cells and chemical hapten exposure. The library tagged individual cDNA molecules with unique molecular identifiers. Under the authors' procedure: Samples held a median of roughly 100,000 TCRs, range about 23,224–690,600. TCRdb redid the calling of the RACE reads with MiXCR, one entry per CDR3 protein. The V and J calls and clone size come from TCRdb's table, not from the authors' own analysis. The data hold under 45,000 distinct CDR3 sequences, with roughly 5.5% observed a single time. Stated time point: healthy volunteer bleed at 6 weeks. Someone pulled total RNA out of unfractionated whole blood. This clonotype was detected ten times or more. V was clipped by 5 bases and J by 4 bases, with 10 bases between them. The CDR3 contains 13 residues. Germline assignment: CDR1 MDHEN and CDR2 SYDVKM.

The TCR sequence derives from a human donor in good health. Some clones in this sample may be carry-over from other donors' samples. The sample comprised whole blood. This chain connects TRBV28 to TRBJ2-3; possibly TRBD2 for D (7 bases). The CDR3 reads CASSKGGADTQYF. Written as DNA, the CDR3 is TGTGCCAGCAGTAAGGGGGGGGCAGATACGCAGTATTTT.